The source of this T cell receptor (beta chain) is a study of cytomegalovirus exposure and HLA in healthy donors (dated by TCRdb to 2017 to 2019). A note on the overall study: In an earlier analysis of roughly 500 of the donors, under 300 Gb of sequence data and roughly 100 million unique TCR beta sequences from approximately 180 million T cells were reported. An early release covering around 630 HLA-typed donors comprised 250 to 350 gigabases of sequencing data and tens of millions of unique TCR sequences. Among the roughly 390 genotyped donors, under 90% belonged to the genetic ancestry cluster associated with self-reported Caucasian donors. The aim of the study was to test whether cataloging public T cell receptors could identify signatures of past pathogen exposure. Using immunosequencing, the study profiled T cell repertoires from approximately 700 subjects and related those repertoires to cytomegalovirus serostatus. Along with the roughly 700-subject first cohort, a separate validation cohort of roughly 110 different subjects was used. To predict cytomegalovirus infection status, the study brought together high-throughput TCR immunosequencing, statistical association of individual TCRs with disease status, and machine learning. In a later analysis, previously published TCR beta repertoires from fewer than 750 donors were re-analyzed and high-resolution HLA genotyping was added so that TCR occurrence patterns could be studied. In the later analysis, no new phenotypic data were used to find candidate immune exposures; instead, reliance was placed on TCR beta sequences and their occurrence across donors. In an earlier analysis of several hundred of the donors, high-throughput TCR beta sequencing was used to judge whether each TCR beta V gene segment behaved as functional or pseudogenic. Alongside the repertoire data, information on donor age, sex, ethnicity and CMV serostatus was compiled. Genome-wide SNP genotypes for about 55% of the roughly 670 donors were used in a later genetic analysis, which treated that subset as a discovery cohort. Every repertoire in the discovery cohort had been generated on one and the same sequencing platform. Both class I and class II loci were covered by HLA typing, at four-digit resolution. The number of typed donors differed by locus: about 620-640 for A, B, C, DRB1 and DQB1; 500 to 550 for DQA1; about 600 for DPA1; and about 470 for DPB1. Roughly five DR-DQ haplotypes were handled as single units for association and clustering, since linkage in the cohort was strong. Among a few hundred genotyped donors of the cohort, an average of 235,054 unique TCR beta nucleotide sequences were sequenced per donor, around a sixth of them non-productive. Results the study describes overall, beyond this receptor: A few of the identified cytomegalovirus-associated TCR beta chains were confirmed in vitro to be specific for cytomegalovirus antigens. Several of the top co-occurrence clusters appeared to be linked to parvovirus B19, influenza, CMV and Epstein-Barr virus, according to a later analysis. When HLA alleles, especially DR and DQ, strongly co-occurred, TCR associations were difficult to assign to individual alleles. The presence/absence analyses assumed that sequencing depth was roughly uniform across donors, and that assumption may not be true. An earlier analysis of approximately 590 of the donors showed that most TCR beta V segments appeared in productive rearrangements either about 90% or about 30% of the time, which broadly matched IMGT annotations. The classifier was reported to diagnose cytomegalovirus status with high specificity and sensitivity in both the original and validation cohorts. A further reported finding was that TCR beta sequences accurately predicted the HLA-A and HLA-B alleles for most subjects in the first cohort. At a false discovery rate of 0.05, a later analysis linked some 17,000 TCR beta sequences to specific HLA alleles. According to a later analysis, most CMV-associated TCR beta chains appeared to be HLA-restricted, and the HLA associations seemed to be driven largely by CMV exposure. An association between a missense DCLRE1C variant and V-gene and J-gene trimming of TCR beta chains was found in a later genetic analysis and replicated in an independent cohort. Some IMGT-functional V segments, including TRBV6-2 and TRBV6-3, could not be distinguished by the 87-base-pair reads and were therefore excluded. In the study, 150 to 200 TCR beta chains were listed as associated with cytomegalovirus. HLA typing was unavailable for some donors at each locus, so association tests used only the typed subset. In this cohort, only TCR beta chains were sequenced, and detectable features were limited by the absence of alpha or paired-chain data. Because counts were too low, 15 to 20 rarely observed V segments, including chromosome 9 orphons, were excluded from the earlier analysis of around 640 of the donors. According to a later genetic analysis, donors in an Asian-associated ancestry cluster had fewer N-insertions in productive TCRs than the roughly 700-donor mean. Linkage disequilibrium might explain the correlated functional status among segregating V segments, but an unknown experimental factor could not be ruled out. In a later analysis, HLA-associated TCR beta chains were found to be more clonally expanded and to have lower generation probabilities than equally common non-associated chains. CMV serostatus was the only immune exposure information available for the cohort. A cluster of highly shared sequence variants was judged likely to represent a technical artifact of the sequencing pipeline. It was suggested by the authors that the approach could potentially be generalized to other disease states and immunological phenotypes. According to a later analysis, TCR association rates differed among HLA loci, with DRB1 alleles showing the most associated TCRs and HLA-C alleles showing the fewest. Most TCR sequences were seen in very few donors, while some public TCRs were found in many individuals.

In total, about 650 healthy bone marrow donors made up the cohort. Cohort members were all nominally healthy when sampled, although unrecorded immune exposures were likely present. The donor tested CMV seropositive and was one of the 289 seropositive cohort members. Every donor gave a peripheral blood sample, and the peripheral blood mononuclear cells from that sample were used for TCR beta sequencing. Genomic DNA was extracted from the blood cell samples with the Qiagen DNeasy Blood Extraction Kit. Library construction relied on the immunoSEQ multiplex PCR assay. For the multiplex PCR, a mixture combining 60 forward primers for TCR Vbeta segments and 13 reverse primers for TCR Jbeta segments was used. The CDR3 region of rearranged TCR beta genes was amplified from genomic DNA with a multiplex PCR assay. Amplified TCR beta libraries were sequenced as 87-base-pair reads on the Illumina HiSeq System. As for the authors' bioinformatics: A later analysis counted some 80 million unique TCR beta chains across the 500 to 850 repertoires, and roughly 11 million of these chains were shared by at least two donors. To remove PCR and sequencing errors, raw reads were error-corrected and collapsed into unique sequences using a nearest-neighbor algorithm that merged closely related sequences. CDR3 sequences were aligned to IMGT reference sequences to assign V, D and J gene segments. For a sequence to be retained, at least a six-nucleotide match to both a V gene segment and a J gene segment was required. A rearrangement was called productive if the CDR3 had no stop codons and remained in frame with V and J, and every other rearrangement was called non-productive. Following IMGT convention, CDR3 was defined as the stretch from the second conserved V-encoded cysteine to the conserved J-encoded phenylalanine. Sequences without an unambiguous match to a single V gene segment were excluded from the earlier analysis of almost 600 of the donors. An earlier analysis of 500 to 700 of the donors classified V segments as functional when productive rearrangements were above 56.7% and as segregating when the standard deviation between donors was above 5%. To diagnose cytomegalovirus status from the catalog of TCR beta chain sequences, a statistical classification framework was built. A later analysis assigned V and J genes by comparing TCR nucleotide sequences with IMGT/GENE-DB human TR gene sequences. In a later analysis, CDR3 sequences and most-parsimonious VDJ recombination scenarios were assigned using the TCRdist pipeline. In a later analysis, each TCR beta chain was defined by its CDR3 amino acid sequence together with its V-gene family, and reads without a unique V-gene family were excluded. A later analysis removed 550 to 650 highly shared, low-generation-probability nucleotide sequences to deal with suspected cross-contamination and a sequencing artifact. In a later analysis, a clonal expansion index was calculated for each public chain from normalized within-repertoire ranks of inferred template counts. A later analysis computed generation probabilities with a VDJ recombination model fitted to out-of-frame rearrangements, and checked the results against IGoR. In a later analysis, hypergeometric tests were used to score TCR-TCR, TCR-HLA and TCR-CMV co-occurrence, with a repertoire-size bias correction applied to TCR pairs. A later analysis estimated false discovery rates by permuting HLA or CMV assignments 20 times. In a later analysis, co-occurring TCRs were grouped using DBSCAN, and TCRdist sequence similarity was added for clustering within HLA-allele-positive subsets. Co-occurrence clustering excluded repertoires with fewer than 30,000 or more than 120,000 public chains, plus five with anomalous nucleotide sharing. TCRdb took this table from immuneACCESS and kept in-frame rearrangements with V and J called. Such tables lack part of the clones; where checked against another copy, unresolved V genes explain under half of the gap, and the rest is unexplained. The D gene and trimming were derived from the DNA, and the V and J assignments and clone size from that table. Here the sample has about 160,000 clones; 65% to 85% occur a single time. The ten largest clones capture around 6.5% of the sample.

To note about this clone: Its antigen is still unknown. No much larger clonotype is one base removed from it; base qualities were not supplied.

Taken from cysteine to phenylalanine, the CDR3 has 13 residues. Only CDR3 DNA remains: 39 bases, in frame from the first base. The CDR1 and CDR2 encoded by the germline V gene (reference sequence) are LNHDA and SQIVND. The trim is 5 bases for V and 7 bases for J, with a gap of 12 bases between the germline ends. The rearranged segments are TRBV19 and TRBJ1-5; the D gene assignment is ambiguous. Sequences were obtained from PBMCs. This clonotype was sampled from a male donor in good health and CMV-seropositive. The CDR3 in this case is CASSRGSGQPQHF. The DNA sequence is as follows: TGTGCCAGTAGTCGGGGAAGTGGCCAGCCCCAGCATTTT.